What follows are 19 T cell receptor beta chains derived from one specimen sequenced in a study of a mutant IDH1 vaccine in newly diagnosed glioma. Some clones are missing from TCRdb's copy, which holds only in-frame ones; the method was immunoSEQ multiplex PCR. Of about 94,000 clones in the sample, around 92% were seen once. Their antigens remain unidentified. Time point: week 47, end of study. Each vaccine dose was 300 ug of mutant IDH1 20-mer peptide, with topical imiquimod. Here the sequenced sample was PBMCs, taken from a glioma patient whose treatment included an IDH1 peptide vaccine. The receptors shown here come from a woman in her 50s with glioma.

The chain employs TRBV15 and TRBJ2-1; D not resolved. The CDR3 runs 16 residues. Germline CDR1 LNHNV, CDR2 YYDKDF (reference sequence). The V end was cut by 1 base, the J end by 3 bases, with 13 bases between. DNA of the CDR3: TGTGCCACCAGCAGAGCCCAAGGGTCTCGCTACAATGAGCAGTTCTTC. Amino acid sequence: CATSRAQGSRYNEQFF.

V is TRBV27 and J is TRBJ2-3; no clear D. The CDR3 extends over 15 amino acids. V was cut by 3 bases and J by 6 bases, with 16 bases left in between. The germline CDR1 and CDR2 sequences are MNHEY and SMNVEV (reference sequence). The CDR3 loop is CASSLSPARADTQYF. The CDR3 coding sequence is TGTGCCAGCAGTTTGTCTCCAGCGCGAGCGGATACGCAGTATTTT.

This clone has just a few counts. V and J are TRBV27 and TRBJ1-5; no clear D gene. CDR3 length equals 14 residues. Germline CDR1 and CDR2: MNHEY and SMNVEV (reference sequence). V lost 6 bases, J lost 3 bases, and 12 bases lay in between. The DNA of the CDR3 is TGTGCCAGCAGCCGGAGGCTGACCAATCAGCCCCAGCATTTT. Its translation is CASSRRLTNQPQHF.

V is TRBV7-9 and J is TRBJ2-3; TRBD2 matches at 10 bases. The CDR3 sequence is 15 residues long. Germline loops: CDR1 SEHNR, CDR2 FQNEAQ (reference sequence). The J segment lost 4 bases and the V segment lost 8 bases, leaving 9 bases of the junction unmatched. CDR3 protein: CASVLTSGLADTQYF. The CDR3 DNA follows: TGTGCCAGCGTACTGACTAGCGGGTTAGCAGATACGCAGTATTTT.

V usage is TRBV19 and J usage is TRBJ1-4; 11 bases are a match to TRBD1. J lost 4 bases, V lost 5 bases, and 9 bases had no gene match. CDR3 length: 17 residues. Germline values: CDR1 LNHDA, CDR2 SQIVND (reference sequence). The DNA of the CDR3 is TGTGCCAGTAGTGTAACTCCGGGACAGGGGGGTAATGAAAAACTGTTTTTT. Protein sequence: CASSVTPGQGGNEKLFF.

This chain uses TRBV4-1 with TRBJ1-4, with TRBD1 matching over 8 bases. Looked up from germline, CDR1 is MGHRA and CDR2 is YSYEKL. CDR3 length: 14 residues. Trimming at V came to 5 bases and at J to 5 bases, leaving 4 bases not matched to a gene. The CDR3 DNA is TGCGCCAGCAGCACGACAGGGGTGAATGAAAAACTGTTTTTT. This translates into CASSTTGVNEKLFF.

For this clone: The sample has other DNA sequences that encode this CDR3 too. The CDR3 nucleotides read TGTGCCTGGAGACGGGAATACGAGCAGTACTTC. Translation: CAWRREYEQYF. This chain links TRBV30 with TRBJ2-7; a weak D match, TRBD2 (5 bases). Germline V gene data show CDR1 as GTSNPN and CDR2 as SVGIG (reference sequence). Between the trimmed V and J ends, which lost 3 bases and 4 bases, there was a span of 7 bases. CDR3 size: 11 residues.

The chain joins TRBV2 to TRBJ2-1, with a possible D match to TRBD1 (5 bases). This CDR3 region has 13 residues. V shed 4 bases and J shed 4 bases, with 8 bases lying between them. Per germline, CDR1 SNHLY and CDR2 FYNNEI. The CDR3 region has the DNA TGTGCCAGCAGTGCGACAGCTTACAATGAGCAGTTCTTC. This sequence encodes CASSATAYNEQFF.

The V gene is TRBV28, the J gene TRBJ2-7; no clear D. Trimming took off 4 bases at V and 2 bases at J, with 9 bases between the two ends. CDR1 and CDR2 from the germline V gene are MDHEN and SYDVKM. This CDR3 has 13 residues. The CDR3 DNA sequence: TGTGCCAGCAGTTCCGGGCTTCCCTACGAGCAGTACTTC. Its protein is CASSSGLPYEQYF.

V is TRBV5-1 and J is TRBJ2-7; a possible D gene is TRBD1 (5 bases). CDR3 length: 14 amino acids. The V and J ends lost 4 bases and 3 bases respectively, with 14 bases between them. The V gene's germline CDR1 is SGHRS and CDR2 YFSETQ. CDR3 region: CASSPGQGLYEQYF. CDR3 in DNA: TGCGCCAGCAGCCCCGGGCAGGGCCTCTACGAGCAGTACTTC.

This chain connects TRBV5-5 to TRBJ2-5; D might be TRBD1 (5 bases). This CDR3 contains 13 residues. Germline loops: CDR1 SGHKS, CDR2 YYEKEE (reference sequence). Trimming took 1 base from V and 3 from J, leaving 7 bases between them. The CDR3 is CASSLRREETQYF. As DNA, the CDR3 is TGTGCCAGCAGCTTGCGCAGGGAAGAGACCCAGTACTTC.

The J gene is TRBJ1-4, the V gene TRBV4-1; 7 bases line up with TRBD1. This CDR3 is built from 16 residues. Germline loops: CDR1 MGHRA, CDR2 YSYEKL. Unmatched junction bases numbered 17, after V lost 4 bases and J lost 12 bases. The CDR3 spells CASSRAIQGRGGELFF. The CDR3 nucleotides read TGCGCCAGCAGCCGAGCAATACAGGGGCGGGGTGGGGAACTGTTTTTT.

The V call is TRBV29-1, the J call TRBJ2-7; the D gene is possibly TRBD2 (5 bases). CDR1 SQVTM and CDR2 ANQGSEA come from the germline V gene. Trimming stripped 3 bases from V and 1 base from J, with 10 bases between. This CDR3 has 13 residues. The CDR3 region is CSVEGGGSYEQYF. CDR3 bases: TGCAGCGTTGAGGGCGGCGGGTCCTACGAGCAGTACTTC.

The rearrangement joins TRBV7-8 to TRBJ2-7, with 12 nucleotides matching TRBD1. CDR1 SGHVS and CDR2 FQNEAQ come from the germline V gene. CDR3 size: 15 residues. V lost 5 bases and J lost 7; bases outside the gene matches: 9. CDR3 nucleotides: TGTGCCAGCAGCGACAGGGACAGGGGGCCGTGGGAGCAGTACTTC. Amino acids: CASSDRDRGPWEQYF.

This clone has only a few counts. The chain is built from TRBV10-3 and TRBJ2-1; the D is unclear. V shed 7 bases and J shed 3 bases, with 13 bases lying between them. From germline, CDR1 is ENHRY and CDR2 SYGVKD. The CDR3 runs to 14 residues. CDR3 sequence: CAIKFSDVYNEQFF. CDR3 in DNA: TGTGCCATCAAGTTCAGCGATGTCTACAATGAGCAGTTCTTC.

The chain employs TRBV5-1 and TRBJ1-1; D is perhaps TRBD1 (6 bases). V was trimmed by 0 bases and J by 2 bases, leaving 14 bases between them. Germline V gives CDR1 SGHRS, CDR2 YFSETQ. The CDR3 contains 16 residues. The DNA of the CDR3 is TGCGCCAGCAGCTTGGTCGGGGGCAGGGGCAACACTGAAGCTTTCTTT. This sequence encodes CASSLVGGRGNTEAFF.

The V call is TRBV9, the J call TRBJ2-2; 8 nucleotides line up with TRBD2. Trimming cost V 3 bases and J 5 bases; bases outside gene matches: 12. This CDR3 is 17 amino acids long. Per the germline V gene, CDR1 is SGDLS and CDR2 is YYNGEE. The CDR3 is CASSEGPAGVRTGELFF. The DNA of the CDR3 is TGTGCCAGCAGCGAGGGTCCAGCGGGAGTGAGGACCGGGGAGCTGTTTTTT.

CDR3 sequence (DNA): TGCGCCAGCAGCCATAGTAATGAGCAGTTCTTC. Encoded protein: CASSHSNEQFF. The V gene is TRBV4-1, the J gene TRBJ2-1, with unresolved D. The CDR3 spans 11 residues. The V end was cut by 3 bases, the J end by 7 bases, with 4 bases between. From germline, CDR1 is MGHRA and CDR2 YSYEKL.

The chain couples TRBV6-6 to TRBJ1-5, with D uncertain. The CDR3 is made up of 13 amino acids. V lost 6 bases and J lost 2, with 8 bases in between. Looked up from germline, CDR1 is MNHNY and CDR2 is SVGAGI (reference sequence). Written as DNA, the CDR3 is TGTGCCAGCAGCCCTGGGGGCAATCAGCCCCAGCATTTT. Translated: CASSPGGNQPQHF.